Shown below are 32 T cell receptor beta chains from a single sample sequenced in a study of CD8 T cells in Susac syndrome. Reverse transcription of about 0.45 to 1 ug RNA was performed with random hexamers. TCRdb processed the immunoSEQ multiplex PCR reads anew with MiXCR; each CDR3 protein has one entry. The sample contains 100,000 to 150,000 distinct CDR3 sequences, nearly 96% of which appear only once. Sequencing input: CD4+ T cells from PBMCs. The receptors originated from a human donor with Susac syndrome.

The chain has TRBV15 and TRBJ2-5; 10 bases are shared with TRBD1. Trimming cost V 3 bases and J 5 bases; bases outside gene matches: 6. Per the germline V gene, CDR1 is LNHNV and CDR2 is YYDKDF (reference sequence). There are 15 residues in the CDR3. The CDR3 bases are TGTGCCACCAGCAGGGACAGGGGGTCCGAGGAGACCCAGTACTTC. This sequence encodes CATSRDRGSEETQYF.

V is TRBV4-1 and J is TRBJ2-2, with no clear D. The CDR3 covers 14 residues. Germline CDR1 MGHRA, CDR2 YSYEKL. Trimming took off 4 bases at V and 4 bases at J, with 10 bases between the two ends. The CDR3 protein is CASSPLGVTGELFF. The CDR3 DNA is TGCGCCAGCAGCCCCCTTGGAGTCACCGGGGAGCTGTTTTTT.

J is TRBJ2-7 and V is TRBV5-1, with D possibly TRBD2 on 5 matching bases. Trimming removed 7 bases from V and 7 bases from J, with 21 bases in between. CDR3 length: 14 amino acids. Germline V gene data show CDR1 as SGHRS and CDR2 as YFSETQ. The CDR3 nucleotides read TGCGCCAGCGGAGACGCGGGCCCATTGGGGGAGCAGTACTTC. Protein sequence: CASGDAGPLGEQYF.

V and J are TRBV12-3 or TRBV12-4 and TRBJ2-7; D might be TRBD1 (5 bases). Between the trimmed V and J ends, which lost 5 bases and 7 bases, there was a span of 12 bases. The CDR3 has 12 residues. The CDR3 DNA is TGTGCCAGCAGTCCGTTCCCAGGGGAGCAGTACTTC. Its translation is CASSPFPGEQYF.

Only one count was recorded for this clonotype. The chain carries TRBV20-1 and TRBJ2-7; 7 bases map to TRBD1. V shed 8 bases and J 5 bases; nucleotides not matched to a gene: 6. The CDR3 covers 11 residues. Germline V lookup: CDR1 DFQATT, CDR2 SNEGSKA (reference sequence). The CDR3 coding sequence is TGCAGTTGGGACAGCTACCACGAGCAGTACTTC. It codes for CSWDSYHEQYF.

The chain couples TRBV15 to TRBJ2-5, with D tentatively TRBD1 (6 bases). V lost 3 bases and J lost 1, with 6 bases in between. The CDR3 is made up of 13 amino acids. CDR1 is LNHNV, CDR2 YYDKDF, per germline (reference sequence). The CDR3 region is CATSRDSQETQYF. For the CDR3, the DNA is TGTGCCACCAGCAGGGACAGCCAAGAGACCCAGTACTTC. Full variable domain (rest looked up from reference TRBV15 and TRBJ2-5): DAMVIQNPRYQVTQFGKPVTLSCSQTLNHNVMYWYQQKSSQAPKLLFHYYDKDFNNEADTPDNFQSRRPNTSFCFLDIRSPGLGDTAMYLCATSRDSQETQYFGPGTRLLVL.

The chain employs TRBV29-1 and TRBJ2-5; D remains ambiguous. This CDR3 has 12 amino acids. Trimming took off 5 bases at V and 1 base at J, with 8 bases between the two ends. Germline lookup yields CDR1 SQVTM and CDR2 ANQGSEA. The CDR3 bases are TGCAGCGTTATAGGGATCCAAGAGACCCAGTACTTC. It yields the protein CSVIGIQETQYF.

The chain joins TRBV6-5 to TRBJ2-2, with D unresolved. V dropped 5 bases and J dropped 6 bases, with 7 bases sitting between them. The CDR3 is made up of 12 amino acids. Per the germline V gene, CDR1 is MNHEY and CDR2 is SVGAGI. The CDR3 is CASSPRSGELFF. CDR3 DNA: TGTGCCAGCAGTCCCAGATCCGGGGAGCTGTTTTTT.

This clonotype was seen a few times. J is TRBJ2-5 and V is TRBV29-1; D unresolved. The V gene lost 5 bases and the J gene lost 2 bases, with 9 bases spanning the gap. The CDR3 is made up of 12 amino acids. In germline, CDR1 is SQVTM, CDR2 ANQGSEA. This CDR3 is CSVSARQETQYF. The CDR3 nucleotides read TGCAGCGTTTCGGCTAGACAAGAGACCCAGTACTTC. Drawing the rest from reference TRBV29-1 and TRBJ2-5, the complete variable domain is SAVISQKPSRDICQRGTSLTIQCQVDSQVTMMFWYRQQPGQSLTLIATANQGSEATYESGFVIDKFPISRPNLTFSTLTVSNMSPEDSSIYLCSVSARQETQYFGPGTRLLVL.

The chain carries TRBV4-2 and TRBJ2-1; TRBD2 matches 13 bases. Germline V lookup: CDR1 LGHNA, CDR2 YNFKEQ. V lost 0 bases to trimming and J lost 8 bases; unmatched junction nucleotides: 4. CDR3 length: 16 residues. The CDR3 coding sequence is TGTGCCAGCAGCCAAGACGGGACTAGCGGGATTCATGAGCAGTTCTTC. Translating it yields CASSQDGTSGIHEQFF.

The chain combines TRBV7-2 with TRBJ2-7, with D maybe TRBD2 (6 bases). The CDR3 contains 15 residues. V was trimmed by 5 bases and J by 7 bases, leaving 21 bases between them. The V gene's germline CDR1 is SGHTA and CDR2 FQGNSA. The CDR3 DNA sequence: TGTGCCAGCAGCCTGGGGAGGAGCGGTACTACAGAGCAGTACTTC. It encodes CASSLGRSGTTEQYF. The full variable domain, completed using reference TRBV7-2 and TRBJ2-7, is GAGVSQSPSNKVTEKGKDVELRCDPISGHTALYWYRQSLGQGLEFLIYFQGNSAPDKSGLPSDRFSAERTGGSVSTLTIQRTQQEDSAVYLCASSLGRSGTTEQYFGPGTRLTVT.

This clonotype was counted once. J is TRBJ2-7 and V is TRBV4-2; 9 bases line up with TRBD1. Germline trimming cut 0 bases from V and 2 bases from J; bases unmatched to any gene: 2. Germline V gene lookup returns CDR1 LGHNA and CDR2 YNFKEQ. The CDR3 is 15 amino acids. The DNA of the CDR3 is TGTGCCAGCAGCCAAGATGGGACAGGGACCTACGAGCAGTACTTC. Translating it yields CASSQDGTGTYEQYF.

This chain joins TRBV4-2 and TRBJ1-1, with D unclear. Germline V lookup: CDR1 LGHNA, CDR2 YNFKEQ. V was shortened by 0 bases and J by 1 base, with 6 bases between the two germline ends. The CDR3 contains 14 residues. The CDR3 loop is CASSQDRGNTEAFF. CDR3 sequence (DNA): TGTGCCAGCAGCCAAGATCGCGGGAACACTGAAGCTTTCTTT.

The chain joins TRBV29-1 to TRBJ1-2; D remains unclear. V lost 2 bases, J lost 8 bases, and 3 bases lay in between. From germline, CDR1 is SQVTM and CDR2 ANQGSEA. The CDR3 runs 9 residues. The CDR3 DNA reads as TGCAGCGTTGAAAAGGGCTACACCTTC. This gives the protein CSVEKGYTF.

This chain uses TRBV7-2 with TRBJ2-3; D gene ambiguous. CDR3 length: 15 residues. CDR1 is SGHTA and CDR2 is FQGNSA in the germline V gene. V was trimmed by 0 bases and J by 1 base, leaving 8 bases between them. The CDR3 sequence: CASSLAVAGTDTQYF. Here the CDR3 DNA reads TGTGCCAGCAGCTTAGCGGTAGCAGGCACAGATACGCAGTATTTT.

This CDR3 is CASSPRAHNEQFF. The CDR3 nucleotides read TGTGCCAGCAGCCCCCGGGCCCACAATGAGCAGTTCTTC. The gene calls are TRBV7-9 and TRBJ2-1, with D uncertain. Germline V gives CDR1 SEHNR, CDR2 FQNEAQ (reference sequence). The CDR3 extends over 13 amino acids. Trimming stripped 5 bases from V and 5 bases from J, with 10 bases between.

V usage is TRBV20-1 and J usage is TRBJ1-1; D might be TRBD1 (6 bases). The V end lost 0 bases, the J end lost 3 bases, and 11 bases lay between the germline ends. CDR3 length: 14 residues. The germline V gene has CDR1 DFQATT and CDR2 SNEGSKA (reference sequence). CDR3 in amino acids: CSARDQQGDTEAFF. The CDR3 nucleotides read TGCAGTGCTAGAGACCAACAGGGAGACACTGAAGCTTTCTTT.

The V call is TRBV30, the J call TRBJ2-1; 9 positions match TRBD1. V lost 0 bases and J lost 13; bases outside the gene matches: 1. CDR1 and CDR2 from the germline V gene are GTSNPN and SVGIG (reference sequence). The length of the CDR3 is 11 residues. The CDR3 nucleotides are TGTGCCTGGAGTGTGGACAGGGGCCAGTTCTTC. Translated, it gives CAWSVDRGQFF. The full variable domain, its missing parts supplied by reference TRBV30 and TRBJ2-1, is SQTIHQWPATLVQPVGSPLSLECTVEGTSNPNLYWYRQAAGRGLQLLFYSVGIGQISSEVPQNLSASRPQDRQFILSSKKLLLSDSGFYLCAWSVDRGQFFGPGTRLTVL.

This clonotype was observed a single time. The chain combines TRBV20-1 with TRBJ1-1; D uncertain. Germline assignment: CDR1 DFQATT and CDR2 SNEGSKA (reference sequence). The CDR3 extends over 13 amino acids. V gave up 0 bases and J gave up 2 bases, with 7 bases separating them. The CDR3 sequence: CSARDPRNTEAFF. The CDR3 coding sequence is TGCAGTGCTAGAGACCCTCGAAACACTGAAGCTTTCTTT.

The J gene is TRBJ2-3, the V gene TRBV20-1; 8 bases are a match to TRBD2. V lost 5 bases and J lost 5; bases outside the gene matches: 9. Germline V CDR1 and CDR2: DFQATT, SNEGSKA (reference sequence). The CDR3 contains 14 residues. The CDR3 DNA follows: TGCAGTGCTCGGGGGGGGCTAGCGCTAGATACGCAGTATTTT. Protein product: CSARGGLALDTQYF.

The V call is TRBV20-1, the J call TRBJ2-1; either TRBD1 or TRBD2 may supply D (5 bases each). CDR1 is DFQATT, CDR2 SNEGSKA, per germline (reference sequence). CDR3 length: 14 amino acids. V was cut by 6 bases and J by 3 bases, with 15 bases left in between. The CDR3 DNA reads as TGCAGTGCCCAGAGACAGACTAACTACAATGAGCAGTTCTTC. Translated, it gives CSAQRQTNYNEQFF.

The gene calls are TRBV7-2 and TRBJ1-1; maybe TRBD1 (6 bases). Trimming cost V 5 bases and J 1 base, with 8 bases left between them. The germline gives CDR1 SGHTA, CDR2 FQGNSA. CDR3 size: 13 residues. CDR3 amino acids: CASSRDTNTEAFF. CDR3 sequence (DNA): TGTGCCAGCAGCAGGGACACGAACACTGAAGCTTTCTTT.

The V and J genes are TRBV15 and TRBJ1-2; TRBD1 might be the D (6 bases). Trimming removed 1 base at V and 7 bases at J, with 16 bases between. CDR1 LNHNV and CDR2 YYDKDF come from the germline V gene (reference sequence). The length of the CDR3 is 15 residues. As DNA, the CDR3 is TGTGCCACCAGCAGAGGGGGGCAGGGGTTTCCTGGCTACACCTTC. This gives the protein CATSRGGQGFPGYTF.

This clonotype was counted only a few times. The rearrangement links TRBV24-1 to TRBJ2-5; 15 nucleotides align to TRBD2. Trimming at V came to 4 bases and at J to 7 bases, leaving 0 bases not matched to a gene. The CDR3 runs to 14 residues. The germline V gene has CDR1 KGHDR and CDR2 SFDVKD. CDR3 coding DNA: TGTGCCACCAGTGAGGGACTAGCGGGAGGGACCCAGTACTTC. Its translation: CATSEGLAGGTQYF.

The rearrangement joins TRBV20-1 to TRBJ2-1; TRBD2 is a possible D gene (6 bases). Germline assignment: CDR1 DFQATT and CDR2 SNEGSKA (reference sequence). This CDR3 has 14 residues. V gave up 1 base and J gave up 7 bases, with 14 bases separating them. CDR3 residues: CSARGGRLRNEQFF. The DNA of the CDR3 is TGCAGTGCTAGAGGAGGGAGGCTCAGGAATGAGCAGTTCTTC.

On this clonotype: The CDR3 does not close with the conserved phenylalanine or tryptophan, likely indicating a read error. V gene TRBV7-3 combines with J gene TRBJ2-5; D uncertain. CDR3 length: 13 amino acids. Germline V CDR1 and CDR2: SGHTA, FQGTGA. Here the CDR3 reads CASSLGSREAQYL. The CDR3 DNA reads TGTGCCAGCAGCTTAGGGTCAAGAGAGGCCCAGTACTTG.

This clonotype has a single count. This sequence joins TRBV28 and TRBJ2-7; TRBD1 matches 7 bases. V trimming: 5 bases; J trimming: 2 bases; junction bases outside the gene matches: 6. The CDR3 covers 14 residues. Germline V CDR1 and CDR2: MDHEN, SYDVKM. The CDR3 sequence: CASSADRAAYEQYF. As DNA, the CDR3 is TGTGCCAGCAGTGCTGACAGGGCGGCCTACGAGCAGTACTTC.

The V and J genes are TRBV30 and TRBJ1-2, with D perhaps TRBD1 (5 bases). The V and J ends lost 8 bases and 3 bases respectively, with 10 bases between them. Germline V gives CDR1 GTSNPN, CDR2 SVGIG (reference sequence). This CDR3 region has 11 residues. The CDR3 loop reads CAGGPYYGYTF. CDR3 coding DNA: TGTGCCGGGGGACCATACTATGGCTACACCTTC. Full variable domain (rest looked up from reference TRBV30 and TRBJ1-2): SQTIHQWPATLVQPVGSPLSLECTVEGTSNPNLYWYRQAAGRGLQLLFYSVGIGQISSEVPQNLSASRPQDRQFILSSKKLLLSDSGFYLCAGGPYYGYTFGSGTRLTVV.

The rearrangement uses TRBV5-4 and TRBJ2-5; a weak D match, TRBD1 (6 bases). The CDR3 is 15 residues long. V shed 5 bases and J shed 0 bases, with 14 bases lying between them. The germline gives CDR1 SGHNT, CDR2 YYREEE (reference sequence). The CDR3 DNA is TGTGCCAGCAGTTCCGGGACAATTGACCAAGAGACCCAGTACTTC. Amino acid sequence: CASSSGTIDQETQYF.

V and J are TRBV5-1 and TRBJ2-1; the D is unclear. The CDR3 is 12 residues long. Trimming took 3 bases from V and 7 from J, leaving 8 bases between them. Germline values: CDR1 SGHRS, CDR2 YFSETQ. Here the CDR3 reads CASSSTRNEQFF. The CDR3 nucleotides are TGCGCCAGCAGCTCGACCCGGAATGAGCAGTTCTTC.

This CDR3 is CASSPRTSYNEQFF. The CDR3 DNA is TGTGCCAGCAGCCCGCGGACTAGCTACAATGAGCAGTTCTTC. The gene calls are TRBV7-3 and TRBJ2-1; the match to TRBD2 covers 7 bases. CDR3 size: 14 residues. V was clipped by 5 bases and J by 3 bases; unmatched bases: 4. CDR1 is SGHTA, CDR2 FQGTGA, per germline.

This sequence joins TRBV7-8 and TRBJ2-3; the D gene is possibly TRBD2 (6 bases). The V gene's germline CDR1 is SGHVS and CDR2 FQNEAQ. This CDR3 is 16 amino acids long. V shed 5 bases and J shed 0 bases, with 15 bases lying between them. The DNA for the CDR3 is TGTGCCAGCAGCCCCCTCGGGAGTTCTAGCACAGATACGCAGTATTTT. As protein: CASSPLGSSSTDTQYF.